The rows below give T cell receptor beta chains drawn from one sample of a study of T-cell reconstitution after alpha-beta-depleted transplantation in children. TCRdb independently ran MiXCR on the PCR reads; one entry per CDR3 protein. The sample carries 600,000 to 700,000 distinct CDR3 sequences, 15% to 20% recorded once. Specimen: PBMCs from the stem cell graft donor, collected from the stem cell graft. The receptor source for this set is a human donor who donated a stem cell graft to a child with acute myeloid leukemia. Each CDR3 is given with its conserved first and last residue. The D gene is left open where the match is weak. Size is omitted from some rows. Given values are once, few, many or a class for expanded clones.

>many|-|TRBV5-1|TRBJ2-1
TGCGCCAGCAGCTTGGCCGGGCCACAGAATGAGCAGTTCTTC
CASSLAGPQNEQFF
>few|-|TRBV7-9|TRBJ1-1
TGTGCCAGCACCAAGAAGGACAGGAACACTGAAGCTTTCTTT
CASTKKDRNTEAFF
>many|TRBD1|TRBV29-1|TRBJ1-2
TGCAGCGTTGATACCGGACAGGGGGGCCACTATGGCTACACCTTC
CSVDTGQGGHYGYTF
>-|TRBD2|TRBV5-1|TRBJ2-1
TGCGCCAGCAGCCCTTCAAGGGCTAGCGGTACCTACAATGAGCAGTTCTTC
CASSPSRASGTYNEQFF
>-|-|TRBV7-2|TRBJ2-2
TGTGCCAGCAGCGTCTACCGGGACATATACACCGGGGAGCTGTTTTTT
CASSVYRDIYTGELFF
>-|-|TRBV20-1|TRBJ2-6
TGCAGTGCTAGAGATCTGGGAGCCTCTGGGGCCAACGTCCTGACTTTC
CSARDLGASGANVLTF
>-|TRBD1|TRBV28|TRBJ1-1
TGTGCCAGCAGTCCGGGACAGGTAACAACTGAAGCTTTCTTT
CASSPGQVTTEAFF
>-|-|TRBV5-1|TRBJ2-3
TGCGCCAGCAAGGCTTTTGTCAGTAGCACAGATACGCAGTATTTT
CASKAFVSSTDTQYF
>many|-|TRBV12-3/TRBV12-4|TRBJ2-1
TGTGCCAGCAGTTTAGGGCCCCTCGATGAGCAGTTCTTC
CASSLGPLDEQFF
>-|-|TRBV6-2/TRBV6-3|TRBJ1-1
TGTGCCAGCCGACGGGGCCCCACTGAAGCTTTCTTT
CASRRGPTEAFF
>-|TRBD1|TRBV6-5|TRBJ1-1
TGTGCCAGCAGTTACGGGGGACAGGGACTTTTCACTGAAGCTTTCTTT
CASSYGGQGLFTEAFF
>many|-|TRBV20-1|TRBJ2-5
TGCAGTGCTAGAATCGGGGCTTCTCAAGAGACCCAGTACTTC
CSARIGASQETQYF
>many|-|TRBV6-6|TRBJ2-1
TGTGCCAGCAGTTACAAGACCGACGATTTGCTCTTC
CASSYKTDDLLF
>-|-|TRBV13|TRBJ2-5
TGTGCCAGCAGCCTGAGAGGACCCCAGTACTTC
CASSLRGPQYF
>few|-|TRBV12-3/TRBV12-4|TRBJ2-3
TGTGCCAGCAGTACGGTGGGGGCGGATTCAGATACGCAGTATTTT
CASSTVGADSDTQYF
>many|-|TRBV4-2|TRBJ1-1
TGTGCCAGCAGCCAAGATTGGGGGGTCTACACTGAAGCTTTCTTT
CASSQDWGVYTEAFF
>many|-|TRBV30|TRBJ2-5
TGTGCCTGGGAGACAGGAGGGGAAGAGACCCAGTACTTC
CAWETGGEETQYF
>many|-|TRBV7-2|TRBJ2-3
TGTGCCAGCAGCTTATTTCCGGGAACCACCACAGATACGCAGTATTTT
CASSLFPGTTTDTQYF
>many|-|TRBV20-1|TRBJ2-3
TGCAGTGCTAAGAGTGAGGGGGGTACGGATACGCAGTATTTT
CSAKSEGGTDTQYF
>-|-|TRBV24-1|TRBJ2-5
TGTGCCACCAGTGATTTTTCCAGCGGGCCTAACCAAGAGACCCAGTACTTC
CATSDFSSGPNQETQYF
>-|-|TRBV5-1|TRBJ1-4
TGCGCCAGCAGCTTTGGACACAGCGGAAATGAAAAACTGTTTTTT
CASSFGHSGNEKLFF
>-|TRBD1|TRBV6-5|TRBJ1-5
TGTGCCAGCAGTTACTCGGACAGGGGCCACAATCAGCCCCAGCATTTT
CASSYSDRGHNQPQHF
>many|-|TRBV20-1|TRBJ2-1
TGCAGTGCTAGAGAGACGGGGCGGAGGGATGAGCAGTTCTTC
CSARETGRRDEQFF
>few|-|TRBV11-2|TRBJ2-6
TGTGCCAGCAGCTTAAGCGTCTCTGGGGCCAACGTCCTGACTTTC
CASSLSVSGANVLTF
>many|TRBD1|TRBV12-3/TRBV12-4|TRBJ1-6
TGTGCCAGCCGGTCACAGGGGGTTCATTCACCCCTCCACTTT
CASRSQGVHSPLHF
>-|-|TRBV7-2|TRBJ2-3
TGTGCCAGCAGCTACATTAGCGAAGGGGGGGGAGATACGCAGTATTTT
CASSYISEGGGDTQYF
>many|-|TRBV20-1|TRBJ2-7
TGCAGTGCTAGAGATTTTCAAGGGGGCTGGGCGGGAAAAGGTCAGTACTTC
CSARDFQGGWAGKGQYF
>many|TRBD1|TRBV29-1|TRBJ1-2
TGCAGCGTTCGGACAGGAAGATATGGCTACACCTTC
CSVRTGRYGYTF
>-|-|TRBV12-3/TRBV12-4|TRBJ1-3
TGTGCCAGCAGTTGGGTCGCGGAAACAATCTCTGGAAACACCATATATTTT
CASSWVAETISGNTIYF
>many|TRBD2|TRBV11-3|TRBJ2-1
TGTGCCAGCAGCTTAAACGGGGGGGCCTACAATGAGCAGTTCTTC
CASSLNGGAYNEQFF
>-|-|TRBV20-1|TRBJ1-1
TGCAGTGCTAGAGATTGGAGAGAGGGCTGGGTCTTT
CSARDWREGWVF
>-|-|TRBV4-3|TRBJ1-1
TGCGCCAGCAGCCAAGCACCGGGACTTGAAGCTTTCTTT
CASSQAPGLEAFF
>-|TRBD2|TRBV4-3|TRBJ2-1
TGCGCCAGCAGCCAAGAGCGGGGGGGGTACTACAATGAGCAGTTCTTC
CASSQERGGYYNEQFF
>-|-|TRBV12-3/TRBV12-4|TRBJ1-2
TGTGCCAGCAGTTTAGGGACAGTCGGCTATGGCTACACCTTC
CASSLGTVGYGYTF
>-|TRBD1|TRBV14|TRBJ2-2
TGTGCCAGCAGCCAAGACCCAGACAGGGGCGCCGGGGAGCTGTTTTTT
CASSQDPDRGAGELFF
>once|-|TRBV12-3/TRBV12-4|TRBJ2-6
TGTGCCAGCACCATAGACATCTCAGGGGCCAACGTCCTGACTTTC
CASTIDISGANVLTF
>-|-|TRBV6-4|TRBJ2-1
TGTGCCAGCAGTGCTACAGGCCCTCTCAATGAGCAGTTCTTC
CASSATGPLNEQFF
>few|-|TRBV5-1|TRBJ2-5
TGCGCCAGCAGCTTTCGGGACGGGCCCCAAGAGACCCAGTACTTC
CASSFRDGPQETQYF
>-|TRBD2|TRBV27|TRBJ2-1
TGTGCCAGCAGTACCCCGGGACTAGAAGGGAATGAGCAGTTCTTC
CASSTPGLEGNEQFF
>few|TRBD1|TRBV4-3|TRBJ1-2
TGCGCCAGCAGCCAAGGGGGACAGGGGGTCCTTTATGGCTACACCTTC
CASSQGGQGVLYGYTF
>many|-|TRBV29-1|TRBJ1-1
TGCAGCGTAAGTTGGGGGCCCGGCGCTTTCTTT
CSVSWGPGAFF
>many|-|TRBV12-5|TRBJ1-2
TGTGCTAGTGGTTTGACGGAAAACTATGGCTACACCTTC
CASGLTENYGYTF
>few|-|TRBV7-2|TRBJ1-2
TGTGCCAGCAGAGCGAAGGGGTCGGACTATGGCTACACCTTC
CASRAKGSDYGYTF
>-|-|TRBV12-3/TRBV12-4|TRBJ2-1
TGTGCCAGCCGGGCCCCAGCAAATGAGCAGTTCTTC
CASRAPANEQFF
>-|-|TRBV7-3|TRBJ2-1
TGTGCCAGCAGCTTAACTCCTGCGCTAGCTTATGAGCAGTTCTTC
CASSLTPALAYEQFF
>many|-|TRBV12-3/TRBV12-4|TRBJ2-3
TGTGCCAGCAGGCGGACATCTAGCACAGATACGCAGTATTTT
CASRRTSSTDTQYF
>few|-|TRBV27|TRBJ1-1
TGTGCCAGCATTGGGTTCATGAACACTGAAGCTTTCTTT
CASIGFMNTEAFF
>many|TRBD2|TRBV20-1|TRBJ2-1
TGCAGTGCTAGAGGGAGGGTTAGGGCTAGCGGGGGGGCATATGAGCAGTTCTTC
CSARGRVRASGGAYEQFF
>-|TRBD1|TRBV20-1|TRBJ1-4
TGCAGTGCTAGGGAGACAGGGGGAAGTGAAAAACTGTTTTTT
CSARETGGSEKLFF
>few|TRBD2|TRBV7-7|TRBJ2-1
TGTGCCAGCAGCCCAGTGGGTCCGGGGGGGTTCTACAATGAGCAGTTCTTC
CASSPVGPGGFYNEQFF
>few|-|TRBV5-1|TRBJ2-2
TGCGCCAGCAGCTTGGTAACAGGATCGAACACCGGGGAGCTGTTTTTT
CASSLVTGSNTGELFF
>-|TRBD2|TRBV7-2|TRBJ2-7
TGTGCCAGCAGCAAGACTAGCGGGGGGGCCTACGAGCAGTACTTC
CASSKTSGGAYEQYF
>-|TRBD2|TRBV4-1|TRBJ2-7
TGCGCCAGCAGCCTATCGACTAGCGGGGCCTACGAGCAGTACTTC
CASSLSTSGAYEQYF
>few|-|TRBV7-2|TRBJ2-3
TGTGCCAGCACCCTTCAGCCGCAGAGCACAGATACGCAGTATTTT
CASTLQPQSTDTQYF
>-|-|TRBV6-1|TRBJ2-5
TGTGCCAGCAGTGGAGACTCCTTCAGGGAGCCCCAGTACTTC
CASSGDSFREPQYF